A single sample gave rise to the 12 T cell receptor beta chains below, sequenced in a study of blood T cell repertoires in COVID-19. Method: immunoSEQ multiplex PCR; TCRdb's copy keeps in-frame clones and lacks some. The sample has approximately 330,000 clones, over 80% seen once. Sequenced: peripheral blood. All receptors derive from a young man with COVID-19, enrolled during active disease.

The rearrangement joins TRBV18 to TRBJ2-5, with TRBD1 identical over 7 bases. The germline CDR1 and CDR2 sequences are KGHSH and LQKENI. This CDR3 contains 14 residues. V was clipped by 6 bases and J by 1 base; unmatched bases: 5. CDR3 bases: TGTGCCAGCTCCCTGGGACAGACCCAAGAGACCCAGTACTTC. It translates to CASSLGQTQETQYF.

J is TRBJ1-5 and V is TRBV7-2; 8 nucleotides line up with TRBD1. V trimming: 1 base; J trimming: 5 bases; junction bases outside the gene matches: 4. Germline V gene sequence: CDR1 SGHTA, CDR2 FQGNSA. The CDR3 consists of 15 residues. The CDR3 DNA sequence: TGTGCCAGCAGCTTAGGCAGGGGGCTGGATCAGCCCCAGCATTTT. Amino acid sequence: CASSLGRGLDQPQHF.

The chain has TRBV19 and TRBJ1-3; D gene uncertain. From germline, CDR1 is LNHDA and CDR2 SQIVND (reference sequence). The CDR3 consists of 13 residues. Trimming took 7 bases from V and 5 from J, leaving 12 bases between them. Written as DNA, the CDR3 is TGTGCCAGTACCTCAGATATCCGAAACACCATATATTTT. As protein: CASTSDIRNTIYF.

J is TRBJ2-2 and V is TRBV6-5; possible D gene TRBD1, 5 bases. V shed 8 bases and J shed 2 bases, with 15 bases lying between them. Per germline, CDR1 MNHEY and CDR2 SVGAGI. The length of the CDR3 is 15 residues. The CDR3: CASQLRTRNTGELFF. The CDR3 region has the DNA TGTGCCAGCCAGCTAAGGACAAGAAACACCGGGGAGCTGTTTTTT.

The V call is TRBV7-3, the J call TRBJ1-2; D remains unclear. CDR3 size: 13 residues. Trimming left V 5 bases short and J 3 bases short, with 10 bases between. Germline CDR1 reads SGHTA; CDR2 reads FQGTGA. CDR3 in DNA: TGTGCCAGCAGCCTTACATCAGACTATGGCTACACCTTC. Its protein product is CASSLTSDYGYTF. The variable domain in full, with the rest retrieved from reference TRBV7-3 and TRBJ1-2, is GAGVSQTPSNKVTEKGKYVELRCDPISGHTALYWYRQSLGQGPEFLIYFQGTGAADDSGLPNDRFFAVRPEGSVSTLKIQRTERGDSAVYLCASSLTSDYGYTFGSGTRLTVV.

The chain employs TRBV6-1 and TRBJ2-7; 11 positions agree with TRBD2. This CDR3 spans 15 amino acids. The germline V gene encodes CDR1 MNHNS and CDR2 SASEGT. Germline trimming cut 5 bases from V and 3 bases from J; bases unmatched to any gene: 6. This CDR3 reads CASSQTGTSGYEQYF. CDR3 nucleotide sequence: TGTGCCAGCAGTCAAACCGGGACTAGCGGCTACGAGCAGTACTTC.

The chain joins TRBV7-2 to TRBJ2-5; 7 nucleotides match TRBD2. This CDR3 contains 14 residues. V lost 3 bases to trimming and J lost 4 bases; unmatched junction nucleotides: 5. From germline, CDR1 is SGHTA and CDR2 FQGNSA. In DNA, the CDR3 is TGTGCCAGCAGCTTTACCGGGGGGTCAGAGACCCAGTACTTC. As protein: CASSFTGGSETQYF.

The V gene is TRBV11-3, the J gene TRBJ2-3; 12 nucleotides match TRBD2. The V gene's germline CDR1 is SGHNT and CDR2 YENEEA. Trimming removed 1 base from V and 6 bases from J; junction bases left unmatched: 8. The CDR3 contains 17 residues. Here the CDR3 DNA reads TGTGCCAGCAGCTTAGTCACTAGCGGGGGGCACCCGGATACGCAGTATTTT. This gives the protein CASSLVTSGGHPDTQYF.

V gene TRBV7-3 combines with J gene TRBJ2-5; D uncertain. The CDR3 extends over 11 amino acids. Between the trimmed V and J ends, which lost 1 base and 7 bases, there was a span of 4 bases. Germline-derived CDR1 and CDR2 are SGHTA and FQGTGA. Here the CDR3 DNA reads TGTGCCAGCAGCTTAAGGGCGACCCAGTACTTC. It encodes CASSLRATQYF. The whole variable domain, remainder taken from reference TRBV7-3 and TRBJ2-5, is GAGVSQTPSNKVTEKGKYVELRCDPISGHTALYWYRQSLGQGPEFLIYFQGTGAADDSGLPNDRFFAVRPEGSVSTLKIQRTERGDSAVYLCASSLRATQYFGPGTRLLVL.

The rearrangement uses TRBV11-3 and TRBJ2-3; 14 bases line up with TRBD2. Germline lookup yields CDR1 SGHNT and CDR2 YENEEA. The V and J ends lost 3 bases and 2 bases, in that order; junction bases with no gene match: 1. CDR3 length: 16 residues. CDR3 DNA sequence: TGTGCCAGCAGCTTGACTAGCGGGAGGGCCACAGATACGCAGTATTTT. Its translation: CASSLTSGRATDTQYF.

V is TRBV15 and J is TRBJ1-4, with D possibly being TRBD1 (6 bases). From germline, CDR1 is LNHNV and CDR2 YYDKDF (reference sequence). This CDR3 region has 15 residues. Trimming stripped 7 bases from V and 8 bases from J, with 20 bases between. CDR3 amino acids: CATTEDGGRREKLFF. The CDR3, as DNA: TGTGCCACCACCGAGGACGGGGGGCGGAGGGAAAAACTGTTTTTT.

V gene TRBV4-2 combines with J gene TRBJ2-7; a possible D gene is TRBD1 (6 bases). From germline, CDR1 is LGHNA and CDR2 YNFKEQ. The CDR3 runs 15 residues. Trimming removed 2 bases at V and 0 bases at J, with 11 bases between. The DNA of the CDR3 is TGTGCCAGCAGCCAAACAGGGTCCACCTCCTACGAGCAGTACTTC. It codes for CASSQTGSTSYEQYF.